This TCR beta chain was found in a study of blood T cell repertoires in COVID-19. Study-level information: The United States, Italy and Spain supplied acute and convalescent COVID-19 samples.

Original data processing: Reference gene primer amplification gave estimated nucleated cell counts. Produced via immunoSEQ multiplex PCR; TCRdb's table is partial and in-frame only. The D gene and trimming were derived from the DNA, and the V and J assignments and clone size from that table. Of about 500,000 clones in the sample, approximately 89% were seen once. Trimming removed 5 bases from V and 8 bases from J, with 12 bases in between. Germline V gene lookup returns CDR1 SGHAT and CDR2 FQNNGV. CDR3 length equals 12 residues. Specimen: peripheral blood. The V gene is TRBV11-2, the J gene TRBJ1-2; D call uncertain. The clonotype comes from a man younger than 30 with COVID-19, enrolled during active disease. The CDR3 DNA is TGTGCCAGCAGCGAATACAGAACCGGCTACACCTTC. As protein: CASSEYRTGYTF.